The 21 T cell receptor beta chains listed next were all sequenced from one sample in a study of T-cell memory formation after mild COVID-19. A single record per CDR3 protein comes from TCRdb applying MiXCR to the 5' RACE reads. The data contain around 450,000 distinct CDR3 sequences, approximately 25% of them seen just once; the ten biggest clones take up around 9%. Sequenced input: PBMCs or a T cell subset sorted from them (not recorded which). The source is an adult woman who had mild COVID-19 (a few samples of this study predate the infection). Cell type and time point are not known.

Here the CDR3 reads CAISELAERGNEQFF. DNA for the CDR3: TGTGCCATCAGTGAACTAGCGGAGAGGGGCAATGAGCAGTTCTTC. This chain joins TRBV10-3 and TRBJ2-1; 8 bases align to TRBD2. V shed 3 bases and J 6 bases; nucleotides not matched to a gene: 7. This CDR3 has 15 residues. The germline CDR1 and CDR2 sequences are ENHRY and SYGVKD.

This clonotype was seen a few times. The chain recombines TRBV7-9 with TRBJ2-7; D is unclear. This CDR3 region has 13 residues. The germline V and J ends were trimmed by 6 bases and 3 bases, with 12 bases remaining between them. Per the germline V gene, CDR1 is SEHNR and CDR2 is FQNEAQ (reference sequence). CDR3 loop: CASRFSRDYEQYF. CDR3 DNA: TGTGCCAGCAGATTCTCTAGGGACTACGAGCAGTACTTC.

This clonotype was detected only a few times. The chain combines TRBV5-1 with TRBJ2-3; 7 bases are a match to TRBD2. This CDR3 has 15 residues. Germline trimming cut 5 bases from V and 0 bases from J; bases unmatched to any gene: 6. Germline V gene data show CDR1 as SGHRS and CDR2 as YFSETQ. The CDR3 protein is CASRPGTTSTDTQYF. The CDR3 DNA sequence: TGCGCCAGCAGGCCCGGGACTACTAGCACAGATACGCAGTATTTT.

This clonotype has only a few counts. This chain links TRBV7-9 with TRBJ2-2, with D unclear. V shed 5 bases and J shed 4 bases, with 14 bases lying between them. The germline V gene has CDR1 SEHNR and CDR2 FQNEAQ (reference sequence). This CDR3 spans 15 amino acids. CDR3 nucleotides: TGTGCCAGCAGCCCCGGTGACACCTTCACCGGGGAGCTGTTTTTT. This gives the protein CASSPGDTFTGELFF.

This chain uses TRBV6-1 with TRBJ1-1; D gene unclear. Deletions cut 7 bases from V and 2 bases from J, with 11 bases between. Germline V CDR1 and CDR2: MNHNS, SASEGT. This CDR3 comprises 13 residues. CDR3 nucleotide sequence: TGTGCCAGCAATCGACCGATAAACACTGAAGCTTTCTTT. Translated, it gives CASNRPINTEAFF.

This chain uses TRBV19 with TRBJ1-2; D gene ambiguous. The ends were cut back, 7 bases at V and 8 bases at J, with 8 bases in the middle. Germline-derived CDR1 and CDR2 are LNHDA and SQIVND (reference sequence). The CDR3 loop spans 10 amino acids. The CDR3: CASKLGGYTF. CDR3 sequence (DNA): TGTGCCAGTAAACTCGGCGGCTACACCTTC.

The chain employs TRBV28 and TRBJ2-7; 7 bases are a match to TRBD2. Germline V CDR1 and CDR2: MDHEN, SYDVKM. Trimming removed 4 bases from V and 7 bases from J; junction bases left unmatched: 10. This CDR3 spans 14 amino acids. The DNA for the CDR3 is TGTGCCAGCAGTTCCCTACGGACTAGAATTGAGCAGTACTTC. Translated: CASSSLRTRIEQYF.

This clonotype was picked up one time. This rearrangement joins TRBV9 to TRBJ1-3, with unresolved D. Looked up from germline, CDR1 is SGDLS and CDR2 is YYNGEE. CDR3 length: 16 amino acids. Trimming took 0 bases from V and 0 from J, leaving 10 bases between them. CDR3 coding DNA: TGTGCCAGCAGCGTAGGGTTGGGAAGCTCTGGAAACACCATATATTTT. This translates into CASSVGLGSSGNTIYF.

The V gene is TRBV9, the J gene TRBJ2-3; 10 positions agree with TRBD2. Germline V gene data show CDR1 as SGDLS and CDR2 as YYNGEE. With 1 base clipped from V and 6 bases from J, the junction kept 2 bases outside the gene matches. The CDR3 covers 14 residues. CDR3 region: CASSVSGRADTQYF. The CDR3 nucleotides are TGTGCCAGCAGCGTAAGCGGGAGGGCGGATACGCAGTATTTT.

The chain links TRBV7-2 to TRBJ2-3; 7 nucleotides line up with TRBD2. Germline-derived CDR1 and CDR2 are SGHTA and FQGNSA. V dropped 6 bases and J dropped 0; count of bases not matched to a gene: 18. The CDR3 is 19 residues long. The CDR3 reads CASSFNYGHLAASTDTQYF. The CDR3, as DNA: TGTGCCAGCAGTTTTAATTATGGTCACCTAGCGGCAAGCACAGATACGCAGTATTTT.

The chain is built from TRBV4-1 and TRBJ2-7; D is unresolved. Per the germline V gene, CDR1 is MGHRA and CDR2 is YSYEKL. V lost 1 base, J lost 6 bases, and 10 bases lay in between. The length of the CDR3 is 13 residues. CDR3 nucleotide sequence: TGCGCCAGCAGCCAAGTAGGGCACCCCGAGCAGTACTTC. It translates to CASSQVGHPEQYF.

This clonotype was seen ten or more times. J is TRBJ2-3 and V is TRBV18; 9 bases are a match to TRBD2. V lost 3 bases, J lost 3 bases, and 13 bases stayed unmatched. CDR3 size: 18 residues. Germline CDR1 is KGHSH and CDR2 is LQKENI. The CDR3 DNA sequence: TGTGCCAGCTCACCGACCCCTACTCTAGCGGGACAGACAGATACGCAGTATTTT. The encoded protein is CASSPTPTLAGQTDTQYF.

This clonotype was counted at least ten times. The V call is TRBV24-1, the J call TRBJ1-5; TRBD1 matches at 8 bases. The CDR3 contains 14 residues. Trimming took 7 bases from V and 4 from J; bases not matched to a gene: 5. From germline, CDR1 is KGHDR and CDR2 SFDVKD. The CDR3 region is CATSPHRGNQPQHF. The CDR3 nucleotides are TGTGCCACCAGCCCCCACAGGGGGAATCAGCCCCAGCATTTT.

The CDR3 loop is CASSPSFASGANVLTF. CDR3 DNA: TGTGCCAGCTCACCATCTTTTGCGTCTGGGGCCAACGTCCTGACTTTC. The V and J genes are TRBV18 and TRBJ2-6; no reliable D call. V was clipped by 2 bases and J by 1 base, with 9 bases between them. This CDR3 has 16 residues. Germline CDR1 is KGHSH and CDR2 is LQKENI.

This clonotype has only a few counts. V is TRBV5-1 and J is TRBJ1-6; D uncertain. V gave up 2 bases and J gave up 10 bases, with 13 bases separating them. From germline, CDR1 is SGHRS and CDR2 YFSETQ. The CDR3 extends over 14 amino acids. CDR3 in amino acids: CASSLADPKSPLHF. CDR3 DNA sequence: TGCGCCAGCAGCTTAGCAGACCCTAAGTCACCCCTCCACTTT.

The chain has TRBV27 and TRBJ1-1; D is possibly TRBD1 (5 bases). Trimming pared 5 bases from V and 1 base from J, leaving 11 bases between. Germline loops: CDR1 MNHEY, CDR2 SMNVEV (reference sequence). This CDR3 region has 14 residues. The DNA for the CDR3 is TGTGCCAGCAGTATCTGGGGGAGGAACACTGAAGCTTTCTTT. It translates to CASSIWGRNTEAFF.

This clonotype was seen a handful of times. The gene calls are TRBV4-1 and TRBJ2-3; TRBD2 matches 10 bases. This CDR3 region has 16 residues. Unmatched junction bases numbered 5, after V lost 4 bases and J lost 1 base. CDR1 is MGHRA and CDR2 is YSYEKL in the germline V gene. The CDR3 sequence: CASSPSGGAGTDTQYF. The CDR3 bases are TGCGCCAGCAGCCCGAGCGGGGGGGCCGGCACAGATACGCAGTATTTT.

The table lists this clonotype with a few counts. The chain carries TRBV4-1 and TRBJ2-7, with D possibly called TRBD1 or TRBD2 (5 bases each). The germline V gene encodes CDR1 MGHRA and CDR2 YSYEKL. The ends were cut back, 5 bases at V and 1 base at J, with 12 bases in the middle. The CDR3 extends over 14 amino acids. The chain's CDR3 is CASSAGTESYEQYF. CDR3 nucleotide sequence: TGCGCCAGCAGCGCCGGGACGGAATCCTACGAGCAGTACTTC.

This clonotype showed up just a few times. This chain uses TRBV11-3 with TRBJ2-7; TRBD1 or TRBD2 may be the D gene (5 bases each). Germline V gene data show CDR1 as SGHNT and CDR2 as YENEEA. The CDR3 extends over 15 amino acids. V shed 4 bases and J shed 4 bases, with 17 bases lying between them. The CDR3 spells CASSSRDPEVYEQYF. Written as DNA, the CDR3 is TGTGCCAGCAGCTCCCGGGACCCGGAGGTGTACGAGCAGTACTTC.

This clonotype was counted a few times. The chain links TRBV5-1 to TRBJ1-1; D perhaps matches TRBD1 (6 bases). This CDR3 spans 14 amino acids. Trimming pared 5 bases from V and 4 bases from J, leaving 15 bases between. Germline V lookup: CDR1 SGHRS, CDR2 YFSETQ. CDR3 in amino acids: CASSWTAGGTEAFF. The CDR3 bases are TGCGCCAGCAGTTGGACAGCCGGGGGCACTGAAGCTTTCTTT.

V is TRBV5-1 and J is TRBJ2-1; unclear D gene. V lost 6 bases, J lost 4 bases, and 11 bases lay in between. Germline CDR1 and CDR2: SGHRS and YFSETQ. This CDR3 is 13 amino acids long. CDR3 loop: CASTLEGYNEQFF. The CDR3 DNA is TGCGCCAGCACCCTAGAAGGGTACAATGAGCAGTTCTTC.